This T cell receptor (beta chain) came from a study of shared clonotypes between healthy human individuals. Trimming stripped 8 bases from V and 8 bases from J, with 10 bases between. Looked up from germline, CDR1 is SEHNR and CDR2 is FQNEAQ (reference sequence). This CDR3 is 11 amino acids long. Profiled with immunoSEQ multiplex PCR; TCRdb holds only in-frame clones, not every one. The sample yields around 700,000 clones, less than 80% seen once. The rearrangement uses TRBV7-9 and TRBJ2-1; D call uncertain. This TCR derives from a woman younger than 45 in good health. Sample: memory CD4+ T cells sorted from blood. This sample's subset: CD45RA-negative fraction. CDR3 coding DNA: TGTGCCAGCGCCTTCCCCTATGAGCAGTTCTTC. Protein: CASAFPYEQFF.